Listed here are 27 T cell receptor beta chains from one sample, sequenced in a study of identical twins (dated by TCRdb to about 2016). Receptor libraries were prepared by 5' RACE. Sequenced on an Illumina HiSeq 2000. The public reads were reanalyzed by TCRdb: fastp trimming at Q25, MiXCR alignment, in-frame beta chains only. Rows merge per CDR3 protein into single entries with the most common DNA and genes. The table for this sample lists roughly 250,000 distinct CDR3 sequences; 6.5% to 9% of them were counted only once. Of the sample, less than 6.5% is held by the ten largest clones. Another study also made use of these data, one on yellow fever vaccine responses in identical twins.

Sequencing was done on a sample of CD8+ T cells sorted from blood. Receptors originate from a woman aged 18-29 years in good health.

This clonotype showed up many times. This chain connects TRBV4-1 to TRBJ2-1, with D possibly matching TRBD2 (6 bases). CDR3 length: 15 amino acids. V was pared by 1 base and J by 3 bases, with 10 bases between. Per the germline V gene, CDR1 is MGHRA and CDR2 is YSYEKL. The CDR3 sequence: CASSQVRDHYNEQFF. CDR3 nucleotides: TGCGCCAGCAGCCAAGTGCGGGACCACTACAATGAGCAGTTCTTC.

A few counts support this clonotype. The chain employs TRBV11-3 and TRBJ1-4, with D possibly TRBD1 on 6 matching bases. This CDR3 contains 15 residues. Germline CDR1 reads SGHNT; CDR2 reads YENEEA. Trimming took off 5 bases at V and 0 bases at J, with 10 bases between the two ends. CDR3 coding DNA: TGTGCCAGCAGCGAGGGGGGGACAACTAATGAAAAACTGTTTTTT. Translating it yields CASSEGGTTNEKLFF.

This clonotype was seen many times. The gene calls are TRBV5-1 and TRBJ2-5; D uncertain. Germline assignment: CDR1 SGHRS and CDR2 YFSETQ. Trimming pared 1 base from V and 2 bases from J, leaving 6 bases between. This CDR3 is 13 amino acids long. The CDR3 sequence is CASSLRWQETQYF. In DNA, the CDR3 is TGCGCCAGCAGCTTGCGGTGGCAAGAGACCCAGTACTTC.

Comments on this clonotype: Sequence at one end of the junction differs from germline and may be a read error. The chain joins TRBV29-1 to TRBJ1-1, with a tentative D call TRBD1 (5 bases). In germline, CDR1 is SQVTM, CDR2 ANQGSEA. This CDR3 comprises 11 residues. This CDR3 reads CGVTANTEAFF. In DNA, the CDR3 is TGCGGCGTGACAGCGAACACTGAAGCTTTCTTT.

This clonotype was detected only a few times. The chain has TRBV20-1 and TRBJ2-7, with 9 positions matching TRBD1. V was pared by 6 bases and J by 4 bases, with 4 bases of the junction left unmatched. This CDR3 comprises 12 residues. CDR1 and CDR2 (germline): DFQATT, SNEGSKA (reference sequence). The CDR3 reads CSARDRDYEQYV. The CDR3 DNA reads TGCAGTGCCAGGGACAGGGATTACGAGCAGTACGTC.

This clonotype was observed a few times. The gene calls are TRBV9 and TRBJ1-2; possibly TRBD1 for D (5 bases). V lost 2 bases and J 10 bases, leaving 9 bases between the germline ends. Germline V gives CDR1 SGDLS, CDR2 YYNGEE. This CDR3 is 11 amino acids long. The CDR3 nucleotides are TGTGCCAGCAGCGTCGGGACCCTCTACACCTTC. This codes for CASSVGTLYTF.

This clonotype came up a few times. The V call is TRBV13, the J call TRBJ1-2; D not certain. Germline V gives CDR1 PRHDT, CDR2 FYEKMQ (reference sequence). V was trimmed by 3 bases and J by 5 bases, leaving 16 bases between them. The CDR3 is 15 amino acids. The CDR3 DNA reads as TGTGCCAGCAGCTTGGGCAGGTCCGTTTTTTATGGCTACACCTTC. It yields the protein CASSLGRSVFYGYTF.

This clonotype appeared a few times. This chain uses TRBV7-9 with TRBJ2-5, with D perhaps matching TRBD1 (6 bases). V shed 5 bases and J shed 5 bases, with 12 bases lying between them. Looked up from germline, CDR1 is SEHNR and CDR2 is FQNEAQ (reference sequence). This CDR3 is 13 amino acids long. This chain's CDR3 is CASSPDSAETQYF. CDR3 DNA: TGTGCCAGCAGCCCGGACAGTGCGGAGACCCAGTACTTC.

This clonotype has at least ten counts. The V gene is TRBV12-3 or TRBV12-4, the J gene TRBJ1-5; no definite D call. The CDR3 runs to 13 residues. V lost 1 base and J lost 6, with 7 bases in between. CDR3 DNA: TGTGCCAGCAGTTTAGGACACGGTCAGCCCCAGCATTTT. It codes for CASSLGHGQPQHF.

In this sample, this clonotype turned up a few times. The chain uses TRBV9 and TRBJ2-4; possibly TRBD1 or TRBD2 for D (5 bases each). Germline CDR1 is SGDLS and CDR2 is YYNGEE. V was trimmed by 4 bases and J by 7 bases, leaving 21 bases between them. The CDR3 covers 16 residues. This chain's CDR3 is CASSNYPSPGTNIQYF. The CDR3 nucleotides read TGTGCCAGCAGCAACTACCCGTCTCCAGGGACGAACATTCAGTACTTC.

This clonotype was recorded at least ten times. The V call is TRBV12-3 or TRBV12-4, the J call TRBJ2-2; no reliable D call. Trimming removed 7 bases from V and 4 bases from J, with 19 bases in between. This CDR3 has 16 amino acids. Written as DNA, the CDR3 is TGTGCCAGCACCCCTACTGAAGTTAAGGCCACCGGGGAGCTGTTTTTT. It specifies CASTPTEVKATGELFF.

This clonotype appeared many times. The J gene is TRBJ2-1, the V gene TRBV14; TRBD1 or TRBD2 may be the D gene (5 bases each). The CDR3 has 19 amino acids. Germline V gene data show CDR1 as SGHDN and CDR2 as FVKESK. V was shortened by 0 bases and J by 8 bases, with 26 bases between the two germline ends. CDR3 protein: CASSQDWPGYRDPEDEQFF. The CDR3 region has the DNA TGTGCCAGCAGCCAAGACTGGCCGGGATACCGGGACCCGGAGGATGAGCAGTTCTTC.

A few counts support this clonotype. The CDR3 sequence: CASSYQLSYEQYV. For the CDR3, the DNA is TGCGCCAGCAGCTACCAACTGTCCTACGAGCAGTACGTC. The gene calls are TRBV4-1 and TRBJ2-7; D gene unclear. V dropped 5 bases and J dropped 1 base, with 9 bases sitting between them. This CDR3 is built from 13 residues. Germline CDR1 MGHRA, CDR2 YSYEKL.

This clonotype was recorded a few times. This CDR3 reads CASSFRGPPLRAQYF. CDR3 bases: TGTGCCAGCAGCTTTCGAGGCCCCCCTTTAAGGGCCCAGTACTTC. The rearrangement links TRBV12-3 or TRBV12-4 to TRBJ2-5; no firm D call. Trimming shortened V by 6 bases and J by 9 bases, and 23 bases separated the two germline ends. This CDR3 comprises 15 residues.

The gene calls are TRBV27 and TRBJ2-3; D call uncertain. Trimming pared 2 bases from V and 4 bases from J, leaving 10 bases between. The germline gives CDR1 MNHEY, CDR2 SMNVEV (reference sequence). CDR3 size: 14 residues. As DNA, the CDR3 is TGTGCCAGCAGTTTAACTGGGATACCAGATACGCAGTATTTT. The encoded protein is CASSLTGIPDTQYF.

This clonotype was observed a few times. This chain joins TRBV20-1 and TRBJ2-3; D not certain. This CDR3 is built from 15 residues. Trimming stripped 3 bases from V and 4 bases from J, with 17 bases between. From germline, CDR1 is DFQATT and CDR2 SNEGSKA (reference sequence). CDR3 in amino acids: CSARATSSAADTQYF. CDR3 coding DNA: TGCAGTGCTAGGGCCACGTCATCTGCCGCAGATACGCAGTATTTT.

This clonotype was found many times. The chain combines TRBV10-3 with TRBJ1-6; 10 bases map to TRBD1. V gave up 6 bases and J gave up 10 bases; unmatched junction bases: 3. This CDR3 has 13 residues. CDR1 and CDR2 (germline): ENHRY, SYGVKD. CDR3 loop: CAISGTGESPLHF. CDR3 DNA sequence: TGTGCCATCAGCGGGACAGGGGAATCACCCCTCCACTTT.

This clonotype has a count of ten or more. V and J are TRBV6-5 and TRBJ1-2; D gene unclear. Per the germline V gene, CDR1 is MNHEY and CDR2 is SVGAGI. The V end lost 4 bases, the J end lost 0 bases, and 12 bases lay between the germline ends. The CDR3 is made up of 15 amino acids. The CDR3 sequence is CASSSRVKTNYGYTF. CDR3 DNA sequence: TGTGCCAGCAGTTCCCGGGTCAAGACTAACTATGGCTACACCTTC.

The J gene is TRBJ2-5, the V gene TRBV6-1; unclear D gene. The germline V gene has CDR1 MNHNS and CDR2 SASEGT. The CDR3 runs to 11 residues. Trimming removed 3 bases at V and 13 bases at J, with 12 bases between. The CDR3 DNA is TGTGCCAGCAGTGAGATGAATGCGCGGTACTTC. It specifies CASSEMNARYF.

A few counts support this clonotype. V gene TRBV20-1 combines with J gene TRBJ1-1; TRBD1 might be the D (6 bases). CDR3 length: 14 residues. The germline CDR1 and CDR2 sequences are DFQATT and SNEGSKA (reference sequence). The ends were cut back, 7 bases at V and 2 bases at J, with 17 bases in the middle. CDR3 residues: CSVWLDRVNTEAFF. In DNA, the CDR3 is TGCAGTGTCTGGCTGGACAGAGTCAACACTGAAGCTTTCTTT.

This clonotype appeared a few times. The V and J genes are TRBV5-5 and TRBJ1-4, with D tentatively TRBD1 (6 bases). CDR1 and CDR2 from the germline V gene are SGHKS and YYEKEE (reference sequence). CDR3 size: 16 residues. V shed 1 base and J shed 1 base, with 11 bases lying between them. CDR3 nucleotide sequence: TGTGCCAGCAGCTTGTCAGGGGTTCGAACTAATGAAAAACTGTTTTTT. It codes for CASSLSGVRTNEKLFF.

This clonotype was seen a handful of times. The chain joins TRBV9 to TRBJ2-5; TRBD1 is a possible D gene (5 bases). The germline V gene has CDR1 SGDLS and CDR2 YYNGEE. The CDR3 extends over 15 amino acids. The ends were cut back, 0 bases at V and 0 bases at J, with 9 bases in the middle. The CDR3 loop reads CASSVETAHQETQYF. The CDR3 DNA follows: TGTGCCAGCAGCGTAGAGACAGCACACCAAGAGACCCAGTACTTC.

In its sample, this clonotype was seen many times. This rearrangement joins TRBV4-1 to TRBJ2-2; perhaps TRBD2 as D (6 bases). Germline V lookup: CDR1 MGHRA, CDR2 YSYEKL. Trimming took off 4 bases at V and 1 base at J, with 13 bases between the two ends. The length of the CDR3 is 16 residues. CDR3 loop: CASSPKGLLNTGELFF. As DNA, the CDR3 is TGCGCCAGCAGCCCTAAGGGACTTCTGAACACCGGGGAGCTGTTTTTT.

This clonotype has only a few counts. The chain is built from TRBV27 and TRBJ2-2; D is unclear. The germline V and J ends were trimmed by 7 bases and 7 bases, with 10 bases remaining between them. This CDR3 comprises 12 residues. The germline V gene encodes CDR1 MNHEY and CDR2 SMNVEV (reference sequence). The CDR3 DNA is TGTGCCAGCACCTTTTCCGGCGGGGAGCTGTTTTTT. It specifies CASTFSGGELFF.

This clonotype occurred a few times. The rearrangement uses TRBV6-1 and TRBJ1-5; D remains unclear. Germline CDR1 MNHNS, CDR2 SASEGT. Deletions cut 5 bases from V and 9 bases from J, with 14 bases between. This CDR3 has 13 residues. DNA for the CDR3: TGTGCCAGCAGTCCCGCTGGAGGGAGGCCCCAGCATTTT. It yields the protein CASSPAGGRPQHF.

The sample holds many counts of this clonotype. The V call is TRBV25-1, the J call TRBJ2-7; D is ambiguous. Germline V gene lookup returns CDR1 MGHDK and CDR2 SYGVNS. The ends were cut back, 7 bases at V and 4 bases at J, with 14 bases in the middle. This CDR3 is built from 13 residues. CDR3 sequence: CASTLNTGYEQYF. DNA of the CDR3: TGTGCCAGCACCCTGAATACCGGTTACGAGCAGTACTTC.

This clonotype occurred many times. The chain employs TRBV2 and TRBJ2-1; 14 bases are a match to TRBD2. The CDR3 sequence is 18 residues long. Germline V lookup: CDR1 SNHLY, CDR2 FYNNEI. Losses at the gene ends were 9 bases for V and 6 bases for J; bases not matched to a gene: 16. The CDR3 DNA reads TGTGCCAGTCGAGGACTAGCGGGAGGCAGCTCATTGGGCAATGAGCAGTTCTTC. It yields the protein CASRGLAGGSSLGNEQFF.